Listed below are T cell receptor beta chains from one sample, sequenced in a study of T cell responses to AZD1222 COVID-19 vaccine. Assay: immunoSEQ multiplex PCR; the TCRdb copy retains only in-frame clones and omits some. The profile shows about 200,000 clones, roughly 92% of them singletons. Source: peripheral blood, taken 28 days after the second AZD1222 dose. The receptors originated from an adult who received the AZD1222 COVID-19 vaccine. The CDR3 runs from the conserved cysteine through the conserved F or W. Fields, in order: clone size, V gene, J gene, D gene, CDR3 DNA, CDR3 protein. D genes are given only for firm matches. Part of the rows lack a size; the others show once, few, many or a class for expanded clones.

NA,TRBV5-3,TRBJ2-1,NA,TGTGCCAGAAGCTTGGGGGTGGGCGGCTCCTACAATGAGCAGTTCTTC,CARSLGVGGSYNEQFF
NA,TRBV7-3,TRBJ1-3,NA,TGTGCCAGCAGCGACGGTACTCCGAGCTCTGGAAACACCATATATTTT,CASSDGTPSSGNTIYF
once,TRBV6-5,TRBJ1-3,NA,TGTGCCAGTTCTCTCCGGAGCTCTGGAAACACCATATATTTT,CASSLRSSGNTIYF
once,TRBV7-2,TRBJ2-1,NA,TGTGCCAGCAGCTTAGCCATGGGCAGATACAATGAGCAGTTCTTC,CASSLAMGRYNEQFF
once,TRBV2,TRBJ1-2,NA,TGTGCCAGCACCGACGGAGAGTATGGCTACACCTTC,CASTDGEYGYTF
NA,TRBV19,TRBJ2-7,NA,TGTGCCAGTAATGATGGCGCCGGTGGGTACGAGCAGTACTTC,CASNDGAGGYEQYF
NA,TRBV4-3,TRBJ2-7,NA,TGCGCCAGCAGCCAAGATATTGTGTTCGAGCAGTACTTC,CASSQDIVFEQYF
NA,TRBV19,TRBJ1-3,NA,TGTGCCAGTAGTCCCGAGTCAAACACCATATATTTT,CASSPESNTIYF
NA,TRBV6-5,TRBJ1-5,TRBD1,TGTGCCAGTCGACAGGGGATTAGCAATCAGCCCCAGCATTTT,CASRQGISNQPQHF
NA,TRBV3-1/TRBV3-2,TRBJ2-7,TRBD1,TGTGCCAGCACCCAGACAGGGGGATACGAGCAGTACTTC,CASTQTGGYEQYF
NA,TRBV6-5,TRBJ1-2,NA,TGTGCCAGCAGTCCCCGTGGGGGGAGGAACTATGGCTACACCTTC,CASSPRGGRNYGYTF
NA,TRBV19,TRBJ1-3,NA,TGTGCCACCGCCTCCACCCCTCCAGGAGCCCACTCTGGAAACACCATATATTTT,CATASTPPGAHSGNTIYF
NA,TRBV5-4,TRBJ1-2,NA,TGTGCCAGCAGCCAACCCACCCCGGCCCCAAACTATGGCTACACCTTC,CASSQPTPAPNYGYTF
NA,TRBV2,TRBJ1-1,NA,TGTGCCAGCAGTCCACAAGCAGGTCGGTCCACTGAAGCTTTCTTT,CASSPQAGRSTEAFF
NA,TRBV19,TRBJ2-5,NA,TGTGCCAGTAGTACCGATTACCGCCGCATGCGGTCCCTTGTTCAGGGTAGGAGAGGGGAGACCCAGTACTTC,CASSTDYRRMRSLVQGRRGETQYF
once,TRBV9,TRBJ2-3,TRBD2,TGTGCCAGCAGGGCTAGCGGGGGGGCCTCGGATACGCAGTATTTT,CASRASGGASDTQYF
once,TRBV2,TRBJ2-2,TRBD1,TGTGCCAGCAGTGAAAGGGGGCCCCTCAGTGTAGGGGAGCTGTTTTTT,CASSERGPLSVGELFF
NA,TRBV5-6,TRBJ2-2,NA,TGTGCCAGCTTTGCGGGGACCGGGACCGGGGAGCTGTTTTTT,CASFAGTGTGELFF
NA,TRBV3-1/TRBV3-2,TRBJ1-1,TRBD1,TGTGCCAGCAGCCAAGCAACGGGACAGATGAACACTGAAGCTTTCTTT,CASSQATGQMNTEAFF
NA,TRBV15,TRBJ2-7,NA,TGTGCCACCAGCAGAGAGTTAACGGGAACCTACGAGCAGTACTTC,CATSRELTGTYEQYF
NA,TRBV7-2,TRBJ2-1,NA,TGTGCCAGCAGCTTTGGGACCGGGCCTAACAATGAGCAGTTCTTC,CASSFGTGPNNEQFF
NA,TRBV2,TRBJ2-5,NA,TGTGCCAGCAGCGCTCTGACTAGGTCGGAGACCCAGTACTTC,CASSALTRSETQYF
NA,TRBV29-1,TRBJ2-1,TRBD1,TGCAGCGTTAACAGGGGAGACAATGAGCAGTTCTTC,CSVNRGDNEQFF
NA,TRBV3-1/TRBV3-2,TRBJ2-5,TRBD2,TGTGCCAGCAGGACTAGCGGGCCCCAAGAGACCCAGTACTTC,CASRTSGPQETQYF
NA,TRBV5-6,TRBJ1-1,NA,TGTGCCAGCAGCCCCGAGGACCGTTACACTGAAGCTTTCTTT,CASSPEDRYTEAFF
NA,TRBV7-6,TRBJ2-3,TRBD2,TGTGCCAGCAGCCCGGGACTAGCGGGGGGGCAAGATACGCAGTATTTT,CASSPGLAGGQDTQYF
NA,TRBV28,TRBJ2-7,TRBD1,TGTGCCAGCAGATCCGGGACAGCTTCCTACGAGCAGTACTTC,CASRSGTASYEQYF
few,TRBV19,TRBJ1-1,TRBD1,TGTGCCAGTAGTAGACAAGGGACAGGGGGTGTGAACACTGAAGCTTTCTTT,CASSRQGTGGVNTEAFF
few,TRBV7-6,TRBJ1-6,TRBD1,TGTGCCAGCAGCCCGGGACAGAAGATTTCACCCCTCCACTTT,CASSPGQKISPLHF
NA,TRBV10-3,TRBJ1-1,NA,TGTGCCATCAGACAGACCATGAACACTGAAGCTTTCTTT,CAIRQTMNTEAFF
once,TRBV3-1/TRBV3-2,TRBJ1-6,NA,TGTGCCAGCAGCCTAACGGGAGGCAATTCACCCCTCCACTTT,CASSLTGGNSPLHF
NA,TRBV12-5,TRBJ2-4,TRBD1,TGTGCTAGTGGTTTAGAGACAGGGGGCCTAAACATTCAGTACTTC,CASGLETGGLNIQYF
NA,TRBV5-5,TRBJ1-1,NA,TGTGCCAGCAGCTTGGAGGCTCGAGGGGTAGAAGCTTTCTTT,CASSLEARGVEAFF
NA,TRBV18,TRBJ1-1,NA,TGTGCCAGCTCACCAGGGGCAGGGAACACTGAAGCTTTCTTT,CASSPGAGNTEAFF
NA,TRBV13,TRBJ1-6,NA,TGTGCCAGCAGCTTAGACCGGGCCTCCTATAATTCACCCCTCCACTTT,CASSLDRASYNSPLHF
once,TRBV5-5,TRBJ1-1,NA,TGTGCCAGCAGCCGGCTTCAGGCCATGAACACTGAAGCTTTCTTT,CASSRLQAMNTEAFF
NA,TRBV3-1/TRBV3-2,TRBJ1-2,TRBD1,TGTGCCAGCAGCCGGGACAGGGGTGGTGGCTACACCTTC,CASSRDRGGGYTF
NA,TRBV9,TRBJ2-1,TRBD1,TGTGCCAGCAGCGAGGGACAGCGAACCTACAATGAGCAGTTCTTC,CASSEGQRTYNEQFF
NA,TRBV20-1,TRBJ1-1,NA,TGCAGTGCTAGTCGGGACACGCATCACGCTGAAGCTTTCTTT,CSASRDTHHAEAFF
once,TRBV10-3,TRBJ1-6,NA,TGTGCCATCAGTGAGTCGGTCGGGGCCTCACCCCTCCACTTT,CAISESVGASPLHF
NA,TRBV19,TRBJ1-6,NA,TGTGCCAGCGACGTTACAGGGAAAGGATCACCCCTCCACTTT,CASDVTGKGSPLHF
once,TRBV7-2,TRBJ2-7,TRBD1,TGTGCCAGCAGTCGTTCCGGGACAGTGAACTACGAGCAGTACTTC,CASSRSGTVNYEQYF
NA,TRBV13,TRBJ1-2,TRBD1,TGTGCCAGCAGCTCCCGACAGGGGCAGAGTGGCTACACCTTC,CASSSRQGQSGYTF
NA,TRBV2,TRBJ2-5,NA,TGTGCCAGCAGTCCTCAGGCGGGGCCCCAAGAGACCCAGTACTTC,CASSPQAGPQETQYF
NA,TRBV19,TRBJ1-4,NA,TGTGCCAGTAGTGGTTGGGAAAAACTGTTTTTT,CASSGWEKLFF
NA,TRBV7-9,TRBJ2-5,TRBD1,TGTGCCAGCAGCCGCCAGACAGGGGTATTCCAAGAGACCCAGTACTTC,CASSRQTGVFQETQYF
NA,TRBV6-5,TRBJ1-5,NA,TGTGCCAGCAGGGCCTCGGGCCTTAGCAATCAGCCCCAGCATTTT,CASRASGLSNQPQHF
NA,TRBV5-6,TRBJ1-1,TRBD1,TGTGCCAGCAGCACTACAAGGGGGCCAGCTTTCTTT,CASSTTRGPAFF
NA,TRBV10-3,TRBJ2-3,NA,TGTGCCATCAACCGAGTTAAAACTAGCACAGATACGCAGTATTTT,CAINRVKTSTDTQYF
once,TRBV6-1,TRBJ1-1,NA,TGTGCCAGCAGTGAATATCGGGGGCGGACTGAAGCTTTCTTT,CASSEYRGRTEAFF
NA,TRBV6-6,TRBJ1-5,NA,TGTGCCAGCCTTCTGAGGGTGGGTGGCAATCAGCCCCAGCATTTT,CASLLRVGGNQPQHF
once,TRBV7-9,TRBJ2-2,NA,TGTGCCAGCAGCCCGCTGGCGGGGGCTCATACCACCGGGGAGCTGTTTTTT,CASSPLAGAHTTGELFF
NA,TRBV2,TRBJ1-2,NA,TGTGCCAGCAGTGAGGGGTCTTACGGCTACACCTTC,CASSEGSYGYTF
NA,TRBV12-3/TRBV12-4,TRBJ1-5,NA,TGTGCCAGCAGTCCGGGGCATCAGCCCCAGCATTTT,CASSPGHQPQHF
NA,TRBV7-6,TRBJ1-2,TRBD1,TGTGCCAGCAGCTTAAGCTGGGACAGGGGAGGGCCTAACTATGGCTACACCTTC,CASSLSWDRGGPNYGYTF
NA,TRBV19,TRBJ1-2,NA,TGTGCCAGTCACCTTCTAGGGTGGAACTATGGCTACACCTTC,CASHLLGWNYGYTF
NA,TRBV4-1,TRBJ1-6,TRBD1,TGCGCCAGCAGCCAAGACGGACAGGGCTATAATTCACCCCTCCACTTT,CASSQDGQGYNSPLHF
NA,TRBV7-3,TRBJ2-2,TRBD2,TGTGCCAGCAGCTTAGTGCTAGCGGGGGCCACCGGGGAGCTGTTTTTT,CASSLVLAGATGELFF
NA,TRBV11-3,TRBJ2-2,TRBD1,TGTGCCAGCAGCCTCGGGACAGGGAGGGGGGAGCTGTTTTTT,CASSLGTGRGELFF
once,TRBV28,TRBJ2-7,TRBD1,TGTGCCAGCAGTGAGACAGGGGCCCACTACGAGCAGTACTTC,CASSETGAHYEQYF